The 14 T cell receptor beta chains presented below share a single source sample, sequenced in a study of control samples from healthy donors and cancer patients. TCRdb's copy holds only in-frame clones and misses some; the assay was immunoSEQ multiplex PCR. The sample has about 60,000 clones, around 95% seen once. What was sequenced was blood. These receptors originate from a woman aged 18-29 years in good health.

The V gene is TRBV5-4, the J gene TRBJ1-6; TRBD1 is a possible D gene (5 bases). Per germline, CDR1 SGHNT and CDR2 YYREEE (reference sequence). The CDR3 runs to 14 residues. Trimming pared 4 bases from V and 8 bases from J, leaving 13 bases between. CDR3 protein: CASSTQVRDSPLHF. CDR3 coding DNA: TGTGCCAGCAGCACACAGGTCCGGGATTCACCCCTCCACTTT.

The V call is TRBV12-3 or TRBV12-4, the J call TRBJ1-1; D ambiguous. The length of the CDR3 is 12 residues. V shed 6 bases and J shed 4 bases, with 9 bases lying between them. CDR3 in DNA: TGTGCCAGCAGACCCTCAACCACTGAAGCTTTCTTT. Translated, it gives CASRPSTTEAFF.

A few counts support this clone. Here the CDR3 DNA reads TGTGCCAGCAGTGACGGGGATAATTCACCCCTCCACTTT. This translates into CASSDGDNSPLHF. This chain joins TRBV6-4 and TRBJ1-6; D gene ambiguous. V dropped 2 bases and J dropped 5 bases, with 4 bases sitting between them. Germline V gene sequence: CDR1 MRHNA, CDR2 SNTAGT. This CDR3 has 13 amino acids.

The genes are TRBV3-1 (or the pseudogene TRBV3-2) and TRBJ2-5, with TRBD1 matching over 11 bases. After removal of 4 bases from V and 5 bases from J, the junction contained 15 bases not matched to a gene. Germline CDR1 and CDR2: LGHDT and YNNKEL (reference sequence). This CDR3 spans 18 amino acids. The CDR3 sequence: CASSPERGQGAGSETQYF. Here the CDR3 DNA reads TGTGCCAGCAGCCCCGAGCGTGGACAGGGGGCGGGTTCGGAGACCCAGTACTTC.

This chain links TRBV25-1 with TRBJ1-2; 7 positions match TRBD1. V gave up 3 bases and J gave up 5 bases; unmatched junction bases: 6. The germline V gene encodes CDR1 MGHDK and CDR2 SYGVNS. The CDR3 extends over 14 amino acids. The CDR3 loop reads CASSDPAGGYGYTF. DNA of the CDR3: TGTGCCAGCAGTGACCCAGCAGGGGGATATGGCTACACCTTC.

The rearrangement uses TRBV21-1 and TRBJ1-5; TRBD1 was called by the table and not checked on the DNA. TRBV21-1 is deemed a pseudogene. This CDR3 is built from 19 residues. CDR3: CASSKESRTEKGRNQPQHF. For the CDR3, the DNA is TGTGCCAGCAGCAAAGAATCCAGGACAGAAAAGGGCAGGAATCAGCCCCAGCATTTT.

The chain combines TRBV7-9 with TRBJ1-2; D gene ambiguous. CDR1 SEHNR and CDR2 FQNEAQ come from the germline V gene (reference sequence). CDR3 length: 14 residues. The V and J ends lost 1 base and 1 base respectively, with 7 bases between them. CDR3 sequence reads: CASSLGDGNYGYTF. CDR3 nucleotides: TGTGCCAGCAGCTTAGGTGACGGTAACTATGGCTACACCTTC.

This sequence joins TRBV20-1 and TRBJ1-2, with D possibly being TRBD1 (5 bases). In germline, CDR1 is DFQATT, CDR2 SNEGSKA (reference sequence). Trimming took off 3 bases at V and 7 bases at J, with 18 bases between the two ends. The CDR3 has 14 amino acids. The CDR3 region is CSASLGQGSGGYTF. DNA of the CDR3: TGCAGTGCTAGTCTCGGGCAGGGTTCTGGTGGCTACACCTTC.

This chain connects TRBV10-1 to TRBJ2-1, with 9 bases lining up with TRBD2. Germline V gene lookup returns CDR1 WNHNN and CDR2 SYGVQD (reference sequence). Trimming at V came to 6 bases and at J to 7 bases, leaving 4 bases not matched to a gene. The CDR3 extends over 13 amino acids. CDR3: CASSASGVNEQFF. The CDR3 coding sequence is TGCGCCAGCAGCGCTAGCGGGGTAAATGAGCAGTTCTTC.

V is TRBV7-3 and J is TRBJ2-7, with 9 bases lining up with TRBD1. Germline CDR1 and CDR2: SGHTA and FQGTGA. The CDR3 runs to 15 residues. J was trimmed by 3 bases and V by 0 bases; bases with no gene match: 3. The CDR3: CASSLTGTGSYEQYF. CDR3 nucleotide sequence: TGTGCCAGCAGCTTAACCGGGACAGGGAGCTACGAGCAGTACTTC.

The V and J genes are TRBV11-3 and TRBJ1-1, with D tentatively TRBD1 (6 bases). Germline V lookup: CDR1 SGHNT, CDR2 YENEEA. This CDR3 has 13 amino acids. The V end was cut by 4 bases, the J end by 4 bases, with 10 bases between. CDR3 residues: CASSSKGGTEAFF. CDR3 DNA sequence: TGTGCCAGCAGCTCCAAAGGGGGCACTGAAGCTTTCTTT.

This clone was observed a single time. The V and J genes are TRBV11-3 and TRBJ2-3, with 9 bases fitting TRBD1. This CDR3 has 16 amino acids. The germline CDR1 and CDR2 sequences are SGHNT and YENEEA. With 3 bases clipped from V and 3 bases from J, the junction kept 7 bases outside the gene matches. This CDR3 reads CASSLGTGGLTDTQYF. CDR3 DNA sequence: TGTGCCAGCAGCTTGGGAACAGGGGGCTTGACAGATACGCAGTATTTT.

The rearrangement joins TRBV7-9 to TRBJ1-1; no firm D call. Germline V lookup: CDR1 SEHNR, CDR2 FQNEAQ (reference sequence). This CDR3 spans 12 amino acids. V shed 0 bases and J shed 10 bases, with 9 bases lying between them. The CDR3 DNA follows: TGTGCCAGCAGCTTAGCGGCCGTAGGAGCTTTCTTT. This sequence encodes CASSLAAVGAFF.

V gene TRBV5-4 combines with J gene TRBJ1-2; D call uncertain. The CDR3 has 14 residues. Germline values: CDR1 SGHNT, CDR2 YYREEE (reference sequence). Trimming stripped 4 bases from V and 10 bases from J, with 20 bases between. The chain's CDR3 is CASSPGRQERAYTF. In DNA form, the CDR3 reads TGTGCCAGCAGCCCCGGACGGCAAGAGAGAGCCTACACCTTC.